This T cell receptor (beta chain) was sequenced in a study of blood T cell repertoires in COVID-19. The length of the CDR3 is 14 residues. Germline CDR1 SGHRS, CDR2 YFSETQ. Germline trimming cut 4 bases from V and 5 bases from J; bases unmatched to any gene: 8. Repertoires were generated with immunoSEQ multiplex PCR, while TCRdb's copy carries only in-frame clones and drops some. The sample gives 95,000 to 110,000 clones, 80% to 85% of which show up once; over 4% is in the top ten. Sequences were obtained from peripheral blood. The origin of this receptor is a human donor in a cohort sampled during active COVID-19. This chain connects TRBV5-1 to TRBJ1-1, with 7 bases that match TRBD1. CDR3: CASSTKGAGTEAFF. CDR3 nucleotides: TGCGCCAGCAGCACAAAGGGGGCGGGGACTGAAGCTTTCTTT.